The clone carrying this T cell receptor beta chain was seen more than once but under ten times. This sample was included in a study of cytomegalovirus exposure and HLA in healthy donors. Study information: The roughly 120 validation repertoires matched the 600 to 700 first-cohort repertoires in platform, a later analysis reported.

Here immunoSEQ multiplex PCR was the method, and the copy in TCRdb shows in-frame clones only, minus some. The sample has roughly 80,000 clones; under 95% are singletons. The sample taken for sequencing was PBMCs. This receptor was identified in a man aged 25 to 40 in good health and CMV-seronegative.

CDR3 protein: CASSLWASGSSYNEQFF. In DNA, the CDR3 is TGTGCCAGCAGTTTATGGGCTAGCGGGAGCTCCTACAATGAGCAGTTCTTC. This rearrangement joins TRBV27 to TRBJ2-1; 10 bases fit TRBD2. This CDR3 is 17 amino acids long. Germline V gene lookup returns CDR1 MNHEY and CDR2 SMNVEV (reference sequence). The trim removed 1 base at V and 0 bases at J, leaving 3 bases unmatched.